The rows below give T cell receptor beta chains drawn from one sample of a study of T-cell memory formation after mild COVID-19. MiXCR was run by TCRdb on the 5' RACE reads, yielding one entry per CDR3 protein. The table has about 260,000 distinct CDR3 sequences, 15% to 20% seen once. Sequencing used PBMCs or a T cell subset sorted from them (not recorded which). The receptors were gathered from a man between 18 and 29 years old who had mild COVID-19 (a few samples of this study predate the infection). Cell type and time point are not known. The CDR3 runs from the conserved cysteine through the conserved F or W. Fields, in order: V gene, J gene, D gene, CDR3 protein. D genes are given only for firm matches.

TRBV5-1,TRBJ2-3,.,CASSLRTAPEENTQYF
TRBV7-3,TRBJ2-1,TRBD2,CASSPRLAGSYNEQFF
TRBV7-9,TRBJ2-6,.,CASSRTTGANVLTF
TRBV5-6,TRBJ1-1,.,CASSLYGRGNTEAFF
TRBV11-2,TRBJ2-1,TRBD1,CASSLERRDRGNEQFF
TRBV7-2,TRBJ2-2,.,CASSSVNTGELFF
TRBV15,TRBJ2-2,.,CATSTRVTGELFF
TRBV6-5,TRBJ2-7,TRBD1,CASSYRQGYEQYF
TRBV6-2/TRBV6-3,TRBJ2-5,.,CASSSMGTETQYF
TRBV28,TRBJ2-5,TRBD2,CASSRGDSGEETQYF
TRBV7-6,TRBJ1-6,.,CASSLVSGRNSPLHF
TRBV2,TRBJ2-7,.,CAIQPGEFYEQYF
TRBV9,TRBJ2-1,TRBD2,CASSPRLAYNEQFF
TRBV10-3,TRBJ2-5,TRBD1,CAIGQTGAGKTQYF
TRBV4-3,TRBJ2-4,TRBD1,CASSQDPGGWNIQYF
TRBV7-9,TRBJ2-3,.,CASSPSILDTQYF
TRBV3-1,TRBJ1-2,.,CASSPTGPYGYTF
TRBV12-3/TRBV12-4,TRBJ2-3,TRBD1,CASSSRGTGNFNTQYF
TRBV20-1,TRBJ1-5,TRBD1,CSARDSGGNQPQHF
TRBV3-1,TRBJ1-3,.,CASSQTAGPGNTIYF
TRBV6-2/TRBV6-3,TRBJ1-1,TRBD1,CASSYRWTGGMNTEAFF
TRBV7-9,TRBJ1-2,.,CASSPPDVYTF
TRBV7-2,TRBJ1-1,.,CASSLMRGDTEAFF
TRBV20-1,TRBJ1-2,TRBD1,CSARTGDSGGYTF
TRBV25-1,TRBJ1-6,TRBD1,CASSEAGQPSSPLHF